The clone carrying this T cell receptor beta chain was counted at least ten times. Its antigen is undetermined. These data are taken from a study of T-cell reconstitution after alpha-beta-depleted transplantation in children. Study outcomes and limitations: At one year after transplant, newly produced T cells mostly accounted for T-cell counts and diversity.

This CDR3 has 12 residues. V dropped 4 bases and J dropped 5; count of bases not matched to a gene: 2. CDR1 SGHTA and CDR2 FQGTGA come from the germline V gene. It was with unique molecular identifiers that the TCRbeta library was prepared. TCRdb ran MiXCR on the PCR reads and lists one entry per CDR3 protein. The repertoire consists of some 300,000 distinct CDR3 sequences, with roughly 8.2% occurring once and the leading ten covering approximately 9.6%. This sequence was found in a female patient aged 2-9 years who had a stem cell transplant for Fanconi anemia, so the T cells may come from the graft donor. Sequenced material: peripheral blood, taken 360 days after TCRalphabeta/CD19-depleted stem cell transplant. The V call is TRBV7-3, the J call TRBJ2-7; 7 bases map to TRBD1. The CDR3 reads CASSYDRDEQYF. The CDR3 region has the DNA TGTGCCAGCAGCTATGACAGGGACGAGCAGTACTTC.